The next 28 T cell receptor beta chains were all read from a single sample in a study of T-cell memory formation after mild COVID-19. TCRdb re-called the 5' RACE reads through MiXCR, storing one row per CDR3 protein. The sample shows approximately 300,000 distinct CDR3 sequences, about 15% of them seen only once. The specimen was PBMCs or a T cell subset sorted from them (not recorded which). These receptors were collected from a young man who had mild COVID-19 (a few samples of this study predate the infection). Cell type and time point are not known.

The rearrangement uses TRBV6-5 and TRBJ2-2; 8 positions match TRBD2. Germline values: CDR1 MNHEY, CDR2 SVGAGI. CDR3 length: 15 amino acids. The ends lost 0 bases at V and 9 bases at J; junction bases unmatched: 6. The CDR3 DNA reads TGTGCCAGCAGTTACTCGCAACTAGCGGATCGGGAGCTGTTTTTT. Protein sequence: CASSYSQLADRELFF.

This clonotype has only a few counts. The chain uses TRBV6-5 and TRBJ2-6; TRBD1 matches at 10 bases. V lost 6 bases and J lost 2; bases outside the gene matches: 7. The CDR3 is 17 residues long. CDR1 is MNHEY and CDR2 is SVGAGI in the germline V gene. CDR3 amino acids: CASRLGTGEPGANVLTF. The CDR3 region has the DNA TGTGCCAGCAGGTTGGGGACAGGGGAGCCTGGGGCCAACGTCCTGACTTTC.

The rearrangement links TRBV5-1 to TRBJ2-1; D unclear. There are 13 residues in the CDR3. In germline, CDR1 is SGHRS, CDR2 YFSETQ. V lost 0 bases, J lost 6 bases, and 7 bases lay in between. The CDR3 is CASSLALINEQFF. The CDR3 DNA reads TGCGCCAGCAGCTTGGCCCTGATCAATGAGCAGTTCTTC.

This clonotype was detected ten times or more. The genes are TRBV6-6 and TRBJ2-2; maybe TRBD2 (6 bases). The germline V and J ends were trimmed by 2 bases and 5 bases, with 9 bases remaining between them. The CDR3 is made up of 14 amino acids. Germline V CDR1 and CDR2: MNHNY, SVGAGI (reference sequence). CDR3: CASSYAGSTGELFF. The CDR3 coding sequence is TGTGCCAGCAGTTACGCGGGATCTACCGGGGAGCTGTTTTTT.

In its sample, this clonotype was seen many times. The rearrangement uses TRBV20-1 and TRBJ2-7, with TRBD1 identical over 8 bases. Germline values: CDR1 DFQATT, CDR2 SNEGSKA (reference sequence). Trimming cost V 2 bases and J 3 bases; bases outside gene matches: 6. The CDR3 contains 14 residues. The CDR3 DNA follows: TGCAGTGCTAGACCACCGGACAGGGACTACGAGCAGTACGTC. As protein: CSARPPDRDYEQYV.

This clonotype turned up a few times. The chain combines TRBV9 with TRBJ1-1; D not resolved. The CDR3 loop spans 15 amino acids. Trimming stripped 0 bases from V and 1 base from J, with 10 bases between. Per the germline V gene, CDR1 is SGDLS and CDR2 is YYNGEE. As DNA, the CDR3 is TGTGCCAGCAGCGTAGGCTGGGCGGGGAACACTGAAGCTTTCTTT. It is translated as CASSVGWAGNTEAFF.

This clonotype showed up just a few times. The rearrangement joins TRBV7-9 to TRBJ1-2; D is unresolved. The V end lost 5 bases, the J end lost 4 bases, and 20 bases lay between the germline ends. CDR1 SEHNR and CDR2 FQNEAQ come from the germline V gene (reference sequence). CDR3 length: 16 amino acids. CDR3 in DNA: TGTGCCAGCAGCCAGATTTTCGGCAGGATCGGCTATGGCTACACCTTC. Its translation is CASSQIFGRIGYGYTF.

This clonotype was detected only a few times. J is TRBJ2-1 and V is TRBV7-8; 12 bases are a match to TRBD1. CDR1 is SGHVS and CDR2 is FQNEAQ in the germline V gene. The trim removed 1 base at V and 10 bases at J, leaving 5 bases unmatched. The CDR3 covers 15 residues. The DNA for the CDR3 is TGTGCCAGCAGCTTAGAGGGACAGGGGGCTGGGGAGCAGTTCTTC. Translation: CASSLEGQGAGEQFF.

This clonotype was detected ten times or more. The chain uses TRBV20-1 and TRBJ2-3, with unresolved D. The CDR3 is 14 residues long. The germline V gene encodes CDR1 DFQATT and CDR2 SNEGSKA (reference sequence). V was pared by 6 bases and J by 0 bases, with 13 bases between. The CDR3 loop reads CSAGSGVSTDTQYF. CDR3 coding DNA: TGCAGTGCCGGGTCCGGCGTAAGCACAGATACGCAGTATTTT.

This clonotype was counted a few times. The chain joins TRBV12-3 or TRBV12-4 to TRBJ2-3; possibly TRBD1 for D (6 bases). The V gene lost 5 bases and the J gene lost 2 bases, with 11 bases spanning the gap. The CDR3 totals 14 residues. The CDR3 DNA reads TGTGCCAGCAGTCCGACAGGCTTCACAGATACGCAGTATTTT. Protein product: CASSPTGFTDTQYF.

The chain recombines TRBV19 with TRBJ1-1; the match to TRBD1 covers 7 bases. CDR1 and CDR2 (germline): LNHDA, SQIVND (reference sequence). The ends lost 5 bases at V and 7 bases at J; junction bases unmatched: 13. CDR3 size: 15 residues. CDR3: CASSPPTDRRSEAFF. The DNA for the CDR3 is TGTGCCAGTAGTCCACCCACGGACAGGAGGAGTGAAGCTTTCTTT.

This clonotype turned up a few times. This CDR3 is CASSPAWDYGYTF. The CDR3 DNA reads TGTGCCAGCAGCCCAGCCTGGGACTATGGCTACACCTTC. J is TRBJ1-2 and V is TRBV3-1, with D hard to call. V dropped 4 bases and J dropped 3 bases, with 9 bases sitting between them. CDR1 is LGHDT, CDR2 YNNKEL, per germline (reference sequence). This CDR3 is 13 amino acids long.

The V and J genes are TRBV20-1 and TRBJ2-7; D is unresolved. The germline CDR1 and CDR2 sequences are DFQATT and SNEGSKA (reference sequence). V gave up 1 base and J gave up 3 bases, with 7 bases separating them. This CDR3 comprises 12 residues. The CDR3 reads CSARGQSYEQYV. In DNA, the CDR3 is TGCAGTGCTAGAGGGCAGAGCTACGAGCAGTACGTC.

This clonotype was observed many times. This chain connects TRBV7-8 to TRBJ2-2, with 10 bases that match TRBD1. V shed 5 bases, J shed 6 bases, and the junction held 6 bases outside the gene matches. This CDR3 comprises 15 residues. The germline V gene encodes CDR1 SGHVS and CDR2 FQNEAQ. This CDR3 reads CASSLRTGGSGELFF. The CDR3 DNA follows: TGTGCCAGCAGCCTACGGACAGGGGGGTCCGGGGAGCTGTTTTTT.

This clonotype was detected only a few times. The chain's CDR3 is CSVQRTYEQYF. Written as DNA, the CDR3 is TGCAGCGTCCAGAGAACCTACGAGCAGTACTTC. The chain recombines TRBV29-1 with TRBJ2-7, with D unclear. Between the trimmed V and J ends, which lost 6 bases and 2 bases, there was a span of 8 bases. The CDR3 contains 11 residues. The germline CDR1 and CDR2 sequences are SQVTM and ANQGSEA.

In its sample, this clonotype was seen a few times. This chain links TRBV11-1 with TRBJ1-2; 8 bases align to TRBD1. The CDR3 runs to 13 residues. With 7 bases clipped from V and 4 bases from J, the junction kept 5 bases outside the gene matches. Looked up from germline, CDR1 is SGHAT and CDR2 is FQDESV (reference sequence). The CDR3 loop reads CASTSDRGYGYTF. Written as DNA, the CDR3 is TGTGCCAGCACCTCTGACAGGGGCTATGGCTACACCTTC.

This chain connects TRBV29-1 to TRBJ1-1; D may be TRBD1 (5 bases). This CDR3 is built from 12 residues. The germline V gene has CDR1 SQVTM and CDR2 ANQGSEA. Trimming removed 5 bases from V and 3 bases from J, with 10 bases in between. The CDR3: CSVLGEDTEAFF. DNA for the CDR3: TGCAGCGTTTTAGGGGAGGACACTGAAGCTTTCTTT. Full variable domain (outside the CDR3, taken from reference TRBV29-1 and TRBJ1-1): SAVISQKPSRDICQRGTSLTIQCQVDSQVTMMFWYRQQPGQSLTLIATANQGSEATYESGFVIDKFPISRPNLTFSTLTVSNMSPEDSSIYLCSVLGEDTEAFFGQGTRLTVV.

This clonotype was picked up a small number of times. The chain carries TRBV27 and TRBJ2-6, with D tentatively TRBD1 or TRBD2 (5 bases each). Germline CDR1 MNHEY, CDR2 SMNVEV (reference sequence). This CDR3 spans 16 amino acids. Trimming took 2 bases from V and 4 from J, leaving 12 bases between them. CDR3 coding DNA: TGTGCCAGCAGTTTAATAGCCGGGACCGGGGCCAACGTCCTGACTTTC. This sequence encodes CASSLIAGTGANVLTF.

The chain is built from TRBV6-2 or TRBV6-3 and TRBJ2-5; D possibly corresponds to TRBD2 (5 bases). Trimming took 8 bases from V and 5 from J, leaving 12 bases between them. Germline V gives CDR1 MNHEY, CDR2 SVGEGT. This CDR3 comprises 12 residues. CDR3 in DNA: TGTGCCAGCGGACGGAGGAAGGAGACCCAGTACTTC. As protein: CASGRRKETQYF.

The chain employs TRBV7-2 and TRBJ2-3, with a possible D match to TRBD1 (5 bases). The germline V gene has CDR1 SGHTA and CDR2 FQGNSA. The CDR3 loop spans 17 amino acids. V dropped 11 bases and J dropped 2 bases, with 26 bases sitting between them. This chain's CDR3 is CAGSPLKGHPPTDTQYF. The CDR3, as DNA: TGTGCCGGGTCGCCGTTAAAGGGGCACCCACCCACAGATACGCAGTATTTT.

CDR3 in amino acids: CASGRDSPEAFF. The DNA for the CDR3 is TGTGCCAGCGGGAGAGACAGTCCTGAAGCTTTCTTT. The chain is built from TRBV28 and TRBJ1-1, with D possibly being TRBD1 (5 bases). Trimming shortened V by 8 bases and J by 6 bases, and 13 bases separated the two germline ends. Germline V gene data show CDR1 as MDHEN and CDR2 as SYDVKM. The CDR3 covers 12 residues. Complete variable domain (other parts from reference TRBV28 and TRBJ1-1): DVKVTQSSRYLVKRTGEKVFLECVQDMDHENMFWYRQDPGLGLRLIYFSYDVKMKEKGDIPEGYSVSREKKERFSLILESASTNQTSMYLCASGRDSPEAFFGQGTRLTVV.

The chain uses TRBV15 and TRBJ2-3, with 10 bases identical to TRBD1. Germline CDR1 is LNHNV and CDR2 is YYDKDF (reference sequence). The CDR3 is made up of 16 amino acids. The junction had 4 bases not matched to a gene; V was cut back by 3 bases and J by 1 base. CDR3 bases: TGTGCCACCAGCAGCCGGGACAGGGGACGCACAGATACGCAGTATTTT. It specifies CATSSRDRGRTDTQYF.

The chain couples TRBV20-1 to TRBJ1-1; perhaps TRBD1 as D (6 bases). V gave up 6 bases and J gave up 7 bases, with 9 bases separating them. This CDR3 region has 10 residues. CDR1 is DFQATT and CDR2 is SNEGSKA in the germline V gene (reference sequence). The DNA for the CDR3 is TGCAGTGCAAGACAGGTTGAAGCTTTCTTT. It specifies CSARQVEAFF.

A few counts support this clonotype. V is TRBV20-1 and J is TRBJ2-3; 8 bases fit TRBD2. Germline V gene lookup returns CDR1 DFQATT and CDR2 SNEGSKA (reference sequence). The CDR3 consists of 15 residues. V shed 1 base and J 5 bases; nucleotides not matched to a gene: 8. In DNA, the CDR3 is TGCAGTGCTAGAGCCCGACTAGCGCTCGGAGATACGCAGTATTTT. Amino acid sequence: CSARARLALGDTQYF.

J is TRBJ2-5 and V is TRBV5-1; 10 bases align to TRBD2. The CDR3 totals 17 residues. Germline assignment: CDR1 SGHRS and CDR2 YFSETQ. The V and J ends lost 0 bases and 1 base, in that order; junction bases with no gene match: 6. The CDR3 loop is CASSLGLAGGPQETQYF. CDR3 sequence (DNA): TGCGCCAGCAGCTTGGGGTTAGCGGGGGGTCCCCAAGAGACCCAGTACTTC.

In DNA, the CDR3 is TGCGCCAGCAGCCAAATCAGAATATCCCGTGAGCAGTTCTTC. Translation: CASSQIRISREQFF. The chain uses TRBV4-3 and TRBJ2-1, with no clear D. Trimming took 2 bases from V and 9 from J, leaving 14 bases between them. Germline V lookup: CDR1 LGHNA, CDR2 YSLEER. The CDR3 spans 14 residues.

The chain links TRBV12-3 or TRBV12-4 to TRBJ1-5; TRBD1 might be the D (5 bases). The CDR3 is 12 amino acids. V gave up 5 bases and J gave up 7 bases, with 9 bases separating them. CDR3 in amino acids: CASSGDGQPQHF. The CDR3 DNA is TGTGCCAGCAGTGGGGACGGACAGCCCCAGCATTTT.

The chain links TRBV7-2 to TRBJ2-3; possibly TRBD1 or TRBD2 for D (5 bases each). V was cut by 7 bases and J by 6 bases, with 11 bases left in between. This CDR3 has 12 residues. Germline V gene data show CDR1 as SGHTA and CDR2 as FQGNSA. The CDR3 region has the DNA TGTGCCAGCACCCCCTGGGGGGATACGCAGTATTTT. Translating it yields CASTPWGDTQYF.